A selection of T cell receptor beta chains follows, all from one sample in a study of T cells in tuberculosis. Generated by immunoSEQ multiplex PCR, the TCRdb table keeps only in-frame clones and is missing some. This table has tens of thousands of clones, less than 98% appearing once. The sequenced sample was PBMCs. These receptors originate from a donor aged 10 to 29 with latent tuberculosis or without tuberculosis infection. CDR3s include the opening cysteine and the closing phenylalanine or tryptophan. Each record gives: J gene, V gene, clone size, D gene, CDR3 protein, CDR3 DNA. D genes are given only for firm matches. Not all rows give a size; the values are once, few, many and, for expanded clones, a class.

J: TRBJ2-5
V: TRBV21-1
size: once
D: NA
CDR3: CASSKGTSGGEETQYF
DNA: TGTGCCAGCAGCAAAGGGACTAGCGGGGGGGAAGAGACCCAGTACTTC

J: TRBJ2-3
V: TRBV5-1
size: NA
D: NA
CDR3: CASSLASAGTDTQYF
DNA: TGCGCCAGCAGCTTGGCCTCAGCGGGCACAGATACGCAGTATTTT

J: TRBJ1-4
V: TRBV2
size: NA
D: NA
CDR3: CASSERSGRTNEKLFF
DNA: TGTGCCAGCAGTGAAAGATCGGGTAGGACTAATGAAAAACTGTTTTTT

J: TRBJ2-1
V: TRBV2
size: NA
D: TRBD2
CDR3: CASSPGLAGDNEQFF
DNA: TGTGCCAGCAGTCCTGGACTAGCGGGAGACAATGAGCAGTTCTTC

J: TRBJ1-1
V: TRBV14
size: NA
D: NA
CDR3: CASSQATEAFF
DNA: TGTGCCAGCAGCCAGGCCACTGAAGCTTTCTTT

J: TRBJ2-2
V: TRBV7-3
size: NA
D: NA
CDR3: CASSLRENPATGELFF
DNA: TGTGCCAGCAGCCTCCGGGAGAACCCGGCGACCGGGGAGCTGTTTTTT

J: TRBJ2-7
V: TRBV5-1
size: NA
D: TRBD1
CDR3: CASSLEWDSYYEQYF
DNA: TGCGCCAGCAGCTTAGAGTGGGACAGCTACTACGAGCAGTACTTC

J: TRBJ2-7
V: TRBV27
size: NA
D: TRBD2
CDR3: CASSWLAGAGVEQYF
DNA: TGTGCCAGCAGTTGGCTAGCGGGAGCCGGCGTAGAGCAGTACTTC

J: TRBJ2-3
V: TRBV27
size: NA
D: NA
CDR3: CASTDRTDFTDTQYF
DNA: TGTGCCAGCACCGATCGGACTGACTTCACAGATACGCAGTATTTT

J: TRBJ1-4
V: TRBV9
size: NA
D: NA
CDR3: CASSAQGPEKLFF
DNA: TGTGCCAGCAGCGCCCAGGGGCCTGAAAAACTGTTTTTT

J: TRBJ2-3
V: TRBV18
size: NA
D: NA
CDR3: CASSPGGASNTDTQYF
DNA: TGTGCCAGCTCACCCGGTGGAGCGTCTAACACAGATACGCAGTATTTT

J: TRBJ2-1
V: TRBV19
size: NA
D: TRBD2
CDR3: CASSMRGTTSGGQFF
DNA: TGTGCCAGTAGTATGAGAGGGACTACAAGCGGCGGGCAGTTCTTC

J: TRBJ2-7
V: TRBV5-8
size: NA
D: TRBD2
CDR3: CASSLRLANNYEQYF
DNA: TGTGCCAGCAGCCTCCGACTAGCTAATAACTACGAGCAGTACTTC

J: TRBJ2-2
V: TRBV29-1
size: NA
D: TRBD1
CDR3: CSVERPQGAFGELFF
DNA: TGCAGCGTTGAGAGGCCACAGGGGGCTTTCGGGGAGCTGTTTTTT

J: TRBJ1-1
V: TRBV14
size: NA
D: NA
CDR3: CASSQVQTLGAFF
DNA: TGTGCCAGCAGCCAAGTCCAGACCCTCGGGGCTTTCTTT

J: TRBJ1-2
V: TRBV6-6
size: NA
D: NA
CDR3: CASSYSNVQDVGYTF
DNA: TGTGCCAGCAGTTACTCGAATGTACAGGATGTCGGCTACACCTTC

J: TRBJ2-2
V: TRBV5-4
size: NA
D: NA
CDR3: CASSWRDAGELFF
DNA: TGTGCCAGCAGCTGGAGGGACGCCGGGGAGCTGTTTTTT

J: TRBJ2-1
V: TRBV5-6
size: NA
D: TRBD2
CDR3: CASRTSGRSEQFF
DNA: TGTGCCAGCAGGACTAGCGGGAGGTCTGAGCAGTTCTTC

J: TRBJ2-3
V: TRBV6-1
size: NA
D: TRBD1
CDR3: CASSAARDRLTDTQYF
DNA: TGTGCCAGCAGTGCAGCCCGGGACAGACTCACAGATACGCAGTATTTT

J: TRBJ2-5
V: TRBV10-2
size: NA
D: TRBD2
CDR3: CASSELAVQETQYF
DNA: TGCGCCAGCAGTGAACTAGCGGTACAAGAGACCCAGTACTTC

J: TRBJ1-4
V: TRBV25-1
size: NA
D: NA
CDR3: CASNYAGFNEKLFF
DNA: TGTGCCAGCAATTATGCAGGGTTTAATGAAAAACTGTTTTTT

J: TRBJ2-5
V: TRBV11-3
size: NA
D: NA
CDR3: CASSLVMSGSGETQYF
DNA: TGTGCCAGCAGCTTAGTGATGTCAGGGTCGGGCGAGACCCAGTACTTC

J: TRBJ2-5
V: TRBV15
size: NA
D: NA
CDR3: CATSRDVGAPGETQYF
DNA: TGTGCCACCAGCAGAGATGTGGGGGCCCCAGGGGAGACCCAGTACTTC

J: TRBJ1-5
V: TRBV15
size: NA
D: TRBD1
CDR3: CATSLRDRRNQPQHF
DNA: TGTGCCACCAGCTTACGGGACAGACGTAATCAGCCCCAGCATTTT

J: TRBJ1-2
V: TRBV5-6
size: NA
D: TRBD1
CDR3: CASSFRGERTGGVSTF
DNA: TGTGCCAGCAGCTTTAGGGGCGAGAGAACAGGGGGCGTTTCCACCTTC

J: TRBJ1-2
V: TRBV6-5
size: NA
D: NA
CDR3: CASRGGGGPGYGYTF
DNA: TGTGCCAGCAGGGGGGGTGGCGGTCCCGGTTATGGCTACACCTTC

J: TRBJ2-1
V: TRBV10-3
size: NA
D: NA
CDR3: CAISVRQGLGNEQFF
DNA: TGTGCCATCAGTGTTCGTCAGGGGTTGGGGAATGAGCAGTTCTTC

J: TRBJ1-5
V: TRBV7-2
size: NA
D: TRBD1
CDR3: CASSRGTGDYQPQHF
DNA: TGTGCCAGCAGCCGAGGGACAGGGGACTATCAGCCCCAGCATTTT